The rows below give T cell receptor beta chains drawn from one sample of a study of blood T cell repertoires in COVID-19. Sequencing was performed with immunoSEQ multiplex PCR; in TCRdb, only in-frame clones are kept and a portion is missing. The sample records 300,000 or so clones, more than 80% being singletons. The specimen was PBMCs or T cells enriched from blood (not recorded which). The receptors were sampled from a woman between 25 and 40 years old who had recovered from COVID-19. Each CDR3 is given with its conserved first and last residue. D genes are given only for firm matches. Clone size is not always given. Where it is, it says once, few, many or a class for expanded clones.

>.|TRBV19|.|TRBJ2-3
CASSPSGLGYDTQYF
TGTGCCAGTAGTCCCAGCGGGCTTGGTTATGATACGCAGTATTTT
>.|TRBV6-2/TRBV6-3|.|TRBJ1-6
CASTPRGNSPLHF
TGTGCCAGCACCCCTAGGGGGAATTCACCCCTCCACTTT
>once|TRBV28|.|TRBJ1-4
CASSWTLNEKLFF
TGTGCCAGCAGTTGGACTCTCAATGAAAAACTGTTTTTT
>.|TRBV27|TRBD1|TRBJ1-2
CASSSGQGVNYGYTF
TGTGCCAGCAGCTCTGGACAGGGGGTTAACTATGGCTACACCTTC
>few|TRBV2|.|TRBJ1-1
CASRDTEAFF
TGTGCCAGCCGGGACACTGAAGCTTTCTTT
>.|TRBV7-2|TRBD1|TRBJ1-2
CASSLGPGGAYGYTF
TGTGCCAGCAGCTTAGGCCCAGGGGGCGCCTATGGCTACACCTTC
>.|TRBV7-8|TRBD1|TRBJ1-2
CASSSTGNYGYTF
TGTGCCAGCAGCTCGACAGGGAACTATGGCTACACCTTC
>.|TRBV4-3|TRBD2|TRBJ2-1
CASSQGASGSTYNEQFF
TGCGCCAGCAGCCAAGGGGCTAGCGGGAGTACCTACAATGAGCAGTTCTTC
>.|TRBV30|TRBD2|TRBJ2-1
CAWSTSGLYNEQFF
TGTGCCTGGTCGACTAGCGGCTTATACAATGAGCAGTTCTTC
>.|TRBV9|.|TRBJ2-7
CASSVAPGAYEQYF
TGTGCCAGCAGCGTTGCCCCGGGAGCCTACGAGCAGTACTTC
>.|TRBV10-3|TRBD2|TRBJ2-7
CAISRLAGEDEQYF
TGTGCCATCAGCCGACTAGCGGGAGAGGACGAGCAGTACTTC
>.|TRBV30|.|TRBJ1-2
CAWSLNRVDGYTF
TGTGCCTGGAGTTTGAACAGGGTTGACGGCTACACCTTC
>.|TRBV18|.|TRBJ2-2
CASSDGPRTETGELFF
TGTGCCAGCTCAGATGGGCCAAGGACAGAGACGGGGGAGCTGTTTTTT
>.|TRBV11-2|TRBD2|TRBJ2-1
CASSLGLVKEFF
TGTGCCAGCAGCTTGGGACTAGTTAAAGAGTTCTTC
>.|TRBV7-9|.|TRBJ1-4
CASSSAGAREKLFF
TGTGCCAGCAGCTCCGCAGGGGCGCGAGAAAAACTGTTTTTT
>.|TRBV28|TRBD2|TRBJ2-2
CASSSSGANTGELFF
TGTGCCAGCAGTTCTAGCGGAGCCAACACCGGGGAGCTGTTTTTT
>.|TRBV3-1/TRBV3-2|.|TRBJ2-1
CASSQVASLLTYNEQFF
TGTGCCAGCAGCCAAGTGGCTAGCTTGCTAACCTACAATGAGCAGTTCTTC
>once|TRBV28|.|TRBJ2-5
CASSFPSGGQETQYF
TGTGCCAGCAGTTTCCCGTCAGGAGGACAAGAGACCCAGTACTTC
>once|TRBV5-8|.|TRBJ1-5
CASSPGMSGNQPQHF
TGTGCCAGCAGCCCGGGGATGAGTGGCAATCAGCCCCAGCATTTT
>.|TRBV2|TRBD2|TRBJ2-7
CASSEGRERGYEQYF
TGTGCCAGCAGTGAAGGGCGGGAGAGAGGTTACGAGCAGTACTTC
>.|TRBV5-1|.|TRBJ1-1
CASSSEGQFTEAFF
TGCGCCAGCAGCTCCGAAGGACAGTTCACTGAAGCTTTCTTT
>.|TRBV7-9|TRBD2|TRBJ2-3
CASRLGGSLGGDTQYF
TGTGCCAGCAGGCTCGGCGGGAGTTTAGGCGGAGATACGCAGTATTTT
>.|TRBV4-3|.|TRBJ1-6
CASSQDMGGTSPLHF
TGCGCCAGCAGCCAAGATATGGGAGGTACTTCACCCCTCCACTTT
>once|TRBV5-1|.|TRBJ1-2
CASSPPLADYGYTF
TGCGCCAGCAGCCCCCCGCTAGCTGACTATGGCTACACCTTC
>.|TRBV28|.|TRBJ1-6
CASSLSGDSPLHF
TGTGCCAGCAGTTTAAGCGGGGATTCACCCCTCCACTTT
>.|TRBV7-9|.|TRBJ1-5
CASSPDSVNQPQHF
TGTGCCAGCAGCCCCGACAGTGTCAATCAGCCCCAGCATTTT
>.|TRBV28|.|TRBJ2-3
CASSLQTDTQYF
TGTGCCAGCAGTTTACAAACAGATACGCAGTATTTT
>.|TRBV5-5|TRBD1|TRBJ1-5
CASSLGTGLNQPQHF
TGTGCCAGCAGCCTCGGGACAGGGTTAAATCAGCCCCAGCATTTT
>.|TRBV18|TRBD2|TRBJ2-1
CASSPPGREGLNEQFF
TGTGCCAGCTCACCACCGGGGCGGGAGGGCCTCAATGAGCAGTTCTTC
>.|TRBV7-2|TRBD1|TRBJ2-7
CASSLRQGLAYEQYF
TGTGCCAGCAGCTTACGACAGGGCCTGGCCTACGAGCAGTACTTC
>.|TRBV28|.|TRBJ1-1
CASSPPTVVNTEAFF
TGTGCCAGCAGTCCGCCTACGGTGGTGAACACTGAAGCTTTCTTT
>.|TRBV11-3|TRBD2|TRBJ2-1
CASSSGTSGNDEQFF
TGTGCCAGCAGCAGCGGGACTAGCGGGAACGATGAGCAGTTCTTC
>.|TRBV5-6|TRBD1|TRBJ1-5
CASSPQGNQPQHF
TGTGCCAGCAGCCCACAGGGGAATCAGCCCCAGCATTTT
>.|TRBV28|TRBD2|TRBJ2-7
CASSFPGLAGAGEQYF
TGTGCCAGCAGTTTCCCGGGACTAGCGGGAGCAGGCGAGCAGTACTTC
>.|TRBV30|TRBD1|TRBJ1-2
CAWSVPDRVWGYTF
TGTGCCTGGAGTGTCCCGGACAGGGTATGGGGCTACACCTTC
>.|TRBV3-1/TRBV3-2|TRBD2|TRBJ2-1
CASSQARGLAGGRNEQFF
TGTGCCAGCAGCCAAGCCCGGGGACTAGCGGGAGGACGGAATGAGCAGTTCTTC
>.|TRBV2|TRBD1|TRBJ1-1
CASSWTGLNTEAFF
TGTGCCAGCAGTTGGACAGGGTTGAACACTGAAGCTTTCTTT
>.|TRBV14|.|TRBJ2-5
CASSQDSGRQQETQYF
TGTGCCAGCAGCCAAGATAGCGGCAGACAACAAGAGACCCAGTACTTC
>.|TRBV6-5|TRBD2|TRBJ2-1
CASSSPSGYAYNEQFF
TGTGCCAGCAGTTCTCCTAGCGGATACGCCTACAATGAGCAGTTCTTC
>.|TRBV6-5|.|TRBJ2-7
CASARGTSYEQYF
TGTGCCAGCGCGAGGGGGACCTCCTACGAGCAGTACTTC
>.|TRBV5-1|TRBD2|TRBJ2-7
CASSFAGGTYEQYF
TGCGCCAGCAGCTTCGCGGGAGGGACCTACGAGCAGTACTTC